These 23 T cell receptor beta chains originate from one sample sequenced in a study of naive and memory T cell subsets. General study results and limits: Especially in CD8 cells, naive repertoires contained a few larger clonotypes, possibly CD45RA-re-expressing memory cells.

Two oligonucleotides, mixed equimolar, formed the beta constant-region primer covering TRBC1 and TRBC2. Ligated cDNA was amplified by four rounds of PCR with nested alpha and beta constant-region primers and SP2. In TCRdb, the UMI-ligation and nested PCR reads were re-called with MiXCR into one record per CDR3 protein. Among about 100,000 distinct CDR3 sequences, more than 12% were seen once, and the ten largest hold around 2.8%. Which antigens these TCRs recognize remains unknown. Specimen: naive CD8+ T cells from blood. The receptors stem from a human donor in good health.

V is TRBV6-5 and J is TRBJ2-2; D remains ambiguous. Germline lookup yields CDR1 MNHEY and CDR2 SVGAGI. There are 14 residues in the CDR3. V dropped 3 bases and J dropped 1 base, with 6 bases sitting between them. Here the CDR3 reads CASSYKWNTGELFF. CDR3 bases: TGTGCCAGCAGTTATAAGTGGAACACCGGGGAGCTGTTTTTT.

This clonotype was seen more than once but under ten times. The chain couples TRBV13 to TRBJ2-2; D gene uncertain. CDR1 PRHDT and CDR2 FYEKMQ come from the germline V gene (reference sequence). V was clipped by 1 base and J by 6 bases, with 9 bases between them. The CDR3 has 14 residues. In nucleotides, the CDR3 is TGTGCCAGCAGCTTAGACCTCAAGGCCGGGGAGCTGTTTTTT. It yields the protein CASSLDLKAGELFF.

This clonotype was recorded a few times. The chain is built from TRBV27 and TRBJ2-1, with 10 bases lining up with TRBD2. Germline V gene data show CDR1 as MNHEY and CDR2 as SMNVEV (reference sequence). Trimming removed 8 bases from V and 7 bases from J; junction bases left unmatched: 8. This CDR3 is 14 amino acids long. The CDR3 DNA sequence: TGTGCCAGCCTGGGACTAGCGAACAGAAATGAGCAGTTCTTC. Its translation: CASLGLANRNEQFF.

This clonotype has a handful of counts. V and J are TRBV20-1 and TRBJ2-1; 9 nucleotides line up with TRBD2. Germline lookup yields CDR1 DFQATT and CDR2 SNEGSKA (reference sequence). The CDR3 consists of 14 residues. V lost 6 bases to trimming and J lost 2 bases; unmatched junction nucleotides: 5. The CDR3 sequence: CSAISGGPYNEQFF. CDR3 nucleotide sequence: TGCAGTGCCATCAGCGGGGGGCCCTACAATGAGCAGTTCTTC.

The chain links TRBV25-1 to TRBJ2-5, with D hard to call. Germline loops: CDR1 MGHDK, CDR2 SYGVNS. V gave up 4 bases and J gave up 5 bases, with 20 bases separating them. The CDR3 is 16 amino acids. The CDR3, as DNA: TGTGCCAGCAGTGGTCCTCTTACGGTGATAGGTGAGACCCAGTACTTC. It codes for CASSGPLTVIGETQYF.

This clonotype was seen a few times. Since a much larger clone is just one base distant, this may be a read error. The chain employs TRBV27 and TRBJ2-3; no clear D gene. CDR3 length: 11 amino acids. From germline, CDR1 is MNHEY and CDR2 SMNVEV (reference sequence). V gave up 5 bases and J gave up 2 bases, with 2 bases separating them. The DNA for the CDR3 is TGTGCCAGCAGTCACACAGATACGCAGTATTTT. As protein: CASSHTDTQYF.

This chain uses TRBV12-3 or TRBV12-4 with TRBJ1-1, with D possibly matching TRBD1 (5 bases). The CDR3 covers 12 residues. Trimming took 6 bases from V and 4 from J, leaving 9 bases between them. Here the CDR3 DNA reads TGTGCCAGCAGCCGGGGGATCACTGAAGCTTTCTTT. This gives the protein CASSRGITEAFF.

The table lists this clonotype with a few counts. This chain connects TRBV29-1 to TRBJ1-3, with D uncertain. CDR3 length: 12 residues. The germline CDR1 and CDR2 sequences are SQVTM and ANQGSEA. Trimming pared 5 bases from V and 2 bases from J, leaving 7 bases between. The CDR3 protein is CSVFGAGNTIYF. CDR3 bases: TGCAGCGTTTTTGGAGCTGGAAACACCATATATTTT.

The chain recombines TRBV12-3 or TRBV12-4 with TRBJ2-4, with 10 bases lining up with TRBD1. V dropped 5 bases and J dropped 1; count of bases not matched to a gene: 5. The CDR3 loop spans 16 amino acids. The CDR3 DNA is TGTGCCAGCAGTATGACAGGGGGCCGCGCCAAAAACATTCAGTACTTC. This gives the protein CASSMTGGRAKNIQYF.

This clonotype turned up a few times. The rearrangement joins TRBV15 to TRBJ2-5, with D possibly TRBD2 on 6 matching bases. V lost 6 bases and J 2 bases, leaving 16 bases between the germline ends. From germline, CDR1 is LNHNV and CDR2 YYDKDF (reference sequence). The CDR3 contains 15 residues. As DNA, the CDR3 is TGTGCCACCAGTCCGACTAGAAGTTTACAAGAGACCCAGTACTTC. Protein product: CATSPTRSLQETQYF.

This clonotype appeared a few times. The chain recombines TRBV12-3 or TRBV12-4 with TRBJ2-7; 7 bases map to TRBD2. The junction had 7 bases not matched to a gene; V was cut back by 0 bases and J by 11 bases. The CDR3 extends over 13 amino acids. The CDR3 spells CASSLALESGEYF. The CDR3 DNA reads TGTGCCAGCAGTTTAGCGCTGGAGAGCGGGGAGTACTTC.

The chain links TRBV7-2 to TRBJ2-5, with D possibly being TRBD2 (6 bases). Trimming left V 3 bases short and J 2 bases short, with 19 bases between. The CDR3 has 17 amino acids. Germline-derived CDR1 and CDR2 are SGHTA and FQGNSA. This CDR3 reads CASSFYPPGTPQETQYF. CDR3 DNA: TGTGCCAGCAGCTTTTATCCACCCGGGACTCCTCAAGAGACCCAGTACTTC.

This sequence joins TRBV25-1 and TRBJ2-3; D ambiguous. This CDR3 contains 15 residues. In germline, CDR1 is MGHDK, CDR2 SYGVNS. Trimming removed 0 bases at V and 0 bases at J, with 7 bases between. The chain's CDR3 is CASSEYSSSTDTQYF. In DNA form, the CDR3 reads TGTGCCAGCAGTGAATATAGCTCTAGCACAGATACGCAGTATTTT.

The chain couples TRBV4-2 to TRBJ2-7, with TRBD2 matching over 7 bases. This CDR3 comprises 17 residues. V dropped 0 bases and J dropped 3; count of bases not matched to a gene: 11. Germline V lookup: CDR1 LGHNA, CDR2 YNFKEQ. The CDR3 DNA is TGTGCCAGCAGCCAAGACCCCCTGGGGGGGTCCGACTACGAGCAGTACTTC. Translated: CASSQDPLGGSDYEQYF.

This clonotype was seen a handful of times. The chain has TRBV6-1 and TRBJ2-1, with D hard to call. The CDR3 length is 13 residues. Deletions cut 7 bases from V and 8 bases from J, with 15 bases between. Germline CDR1 and CDR2: MNHNS and SASEGT. The CDR3 DNA follows: TGTGCCAGCACCGCCCCCCCTGGGGATGAGCAGTTCTTC. Translation gives CASTAPPGDEQFF.

The V call is TRBV9, the J call TRBJ2-5; tentative D call: TRBD2 (6 bases). The CDR3 spans 15 residues. Trimming took off 2 bases at V and 2 bases at J, with 13 bases between the two ends. CDR1 SGDLS and CDR2 YYNGEE come from the germline V gene. The CDR3 DNA reads as TGTGCCAGCAGCGTGGCGGGAAATAGGCAAGAGACCCAGTACTTC. Its protein is CASSVAGNRQETQYF. Supplemented by reference TRBV9 and TRBJ2-5, the full variable domain reads DSGVTQTPKHLITATGQRVTLRCSPRSGDLSVYWYQQSLDQGLQFLIQYYNGEERAKGNILERFSAQQFPDLHSELNLSSLELGDSALYFCASSVAGNRQETQYFGPGTRLLVL.

In this sample, this clonotype turned up a few times. The V call is TRBV5-4, the J call TRBJ1-2, with TRBD1 as a possible D gene (5 bases). Germline-derived CDR1 and CDR2 are SGHNT and YYREEE (reference sequence). Between the trimmed V and J ends, which lost 1 base and 9 bases, there was a span of 7 bases. CDR3 length: 11 residues. The CDR3 DNA reads TGTGCCAGCAGCTTGTGGGACCGCTACACCTTC. Encoded protein: CASSLWDRYTF.

This clonotype was counted a few times. V is TRBV28 and J is TRBJ2-1; tentatively, D is TRBD1 (7 bases). The CDR3 spans 13 residues. Germline assignment: CDR1 MDHEN and CDR2 SYDVKM. V shed 5 bases and J shed 10 bases, with 15 bases lying between them. This CDR3 reads CASSDREVLEQFF. CDR3 bases: TGTGCCAGCAGTGACAGGGAGGTATTAGAGCAGTTCTTC.

Many counts were recorded for this clonotype. The V call is TRBV12-3 or TRBV12-4, the J call TRBJ1-5; D uncertain. The length of the CDR3 is 14 residues. With 7 bases removed from V and 3 bases from J, the gap between germline ends came to 13 bases. The CDR3 loop is CASTGEAYNQPQHF. DNA of the CDR3: TGTGCCAGCACCGGTGAGGCCTACAATCAGCCCCAGCATTTT.

The rearrangement links TRBV6-2 or TRBV6-3 to TRBJ1-1; the D is unclear. The V end lost 6 bases, the J end lost 6 bases, and 11 bases lay between the germline ends. The CDR3 has 12 residues. Looked up from germline, CDR1 is MNHEY and CDR2 is SVGEGT. The chain's CDR3 is CASSLQASEAFF. The CDR3, as DNA: TGTGCCAGCAGCCTCCAGGCTTCTGAAGCTTTCTTT.

This clonotype has just a few counts. This chain joins TRBV2 and TRBJ1-2, with 9 bases fitting TRBD1. V gave up 11 bases and J gave up 3 bases; unmatched junction bases: 7. The CDR3 is made up of 13 amino acids. The germline CDR1 and CDR2 sequences are SNHLY and FYNNEI. The CDR3 DNA sequence: TGTGCCTACAGGGGGCTCGGGTACTATGGCTACACCTTC. Protein sequence: CAYRGLGYYGYTF.

The chain carries TRBV12-5 and TRBJ2-2, with 9 bases matching TRBD1. The germline CDR1 and CDR2 sequences are LGHNT and FRNRAP. This CDR3 spans 15 amino acids. V shed 7 bases, J shed 1 base, and the junction held 4 bases outside the gene matches. CDR3 DNA: TGTGCTAGTGACCGGGGACAGGGGAACACCGGGGAGCTGTTTTTT. Protein sequence: CASDRGQGNTGELFF.

The table lists this clonotype with many counts. J is TRBJ2-5 and V is TRBV7-6, with 9 bases aligning to TRBD1. With V trimmed by 6 bases and J by 4 bases, 3 bases remained unmatched. The CDR3 has 13 residues. Germline loops: CDR1 SGHVS, CDR2 FNYEAQ. The CDR3 sequence: CASRTGGAETQYF. DNA of the CDR3: TGTGCCAGCAGGACAGGGGGTGCAGAGACCCAGTACTTC.